This TCR beta chain was documented in a study of CD8+ T cells in alopecia areata. In this sample, this clone turned up a few times. Its target is not known. Following RNA extraction, reverse transcription yielded cDNA that acted as the sequencing template. The repertoire was sequenced with immunoSEQ multiplex PCR; TCRdb's copy has only in-frame clones and lacks some. Found here are about 120,000 clones, less than 80% of them singletons; the top ten hold approximately 2.8%. Trimming left V 0 bases short and J 8 bases short, with 19 bases between. The CDR3 contains 16 residues. CDR1 and CDR2 (germline): MNHEY, SVGAGI. Study conclusions and caveats: Sequenced scalp T cells also include alphabeta T cells resident in normal skin. Lesional scalp, notably in alopecia totalis/universalis, had clonality above that of normal scalp. Possibly because of HLA-related factors, TCR sharing was less clear across patients than in mice.

This clonotype originated in a human donor in good health. The J gene is TRBJ1-2, the V gene TRBV6-5; D is unresolved. Specimen: CD4+ T cells sorted from blood. CDR3 sequence: CASSYSILTSGSGYTF. The CDR3 bases are TGTGCCAGCAGTTACTCGATCCTGACGAGCGGGTCCGGCTACACCTTC.